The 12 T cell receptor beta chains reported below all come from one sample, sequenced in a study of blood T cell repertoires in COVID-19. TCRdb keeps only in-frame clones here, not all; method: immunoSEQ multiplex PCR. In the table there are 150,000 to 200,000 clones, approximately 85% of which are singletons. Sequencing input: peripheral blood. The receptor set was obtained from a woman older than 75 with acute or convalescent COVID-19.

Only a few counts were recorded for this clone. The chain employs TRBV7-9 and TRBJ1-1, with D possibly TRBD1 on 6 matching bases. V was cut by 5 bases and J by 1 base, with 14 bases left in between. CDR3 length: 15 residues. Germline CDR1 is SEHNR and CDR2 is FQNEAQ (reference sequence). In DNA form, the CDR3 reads TGTGCCAGCAGCCCGGGAGGAGGGGGGAACACTGAAGCTTTCTTT. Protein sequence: CASSPGGGGNTEAFF.

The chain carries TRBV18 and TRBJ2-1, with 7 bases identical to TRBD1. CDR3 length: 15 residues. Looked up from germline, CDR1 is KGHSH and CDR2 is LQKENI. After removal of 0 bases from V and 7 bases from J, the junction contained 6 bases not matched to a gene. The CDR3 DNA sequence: TGTGCCAGCTCACCACCCAACAGGGGCAGGAATGAGCAGTTCTTC. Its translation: CASSPPNRGRNEQFF. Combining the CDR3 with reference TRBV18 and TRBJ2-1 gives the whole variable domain NAGVMQNPRHLVRRRGQEARLRCSPMKGHSHVYWYRQLPEEGLKFMVYLQKENIIDESGMPKERFSAEFPKEGPSILRIQQVVRGDSAAYFCASSPPNRGRNEQFFGPGTRLTVL.

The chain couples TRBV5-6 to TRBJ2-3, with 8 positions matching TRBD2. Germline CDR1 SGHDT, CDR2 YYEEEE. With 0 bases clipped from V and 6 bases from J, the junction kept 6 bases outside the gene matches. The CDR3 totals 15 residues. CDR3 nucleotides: TGTGCCAGCAGCTTGGACGGGGGGGCCACTGATACGCAGTATTTT. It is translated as CASSLDGGATDTQYF.

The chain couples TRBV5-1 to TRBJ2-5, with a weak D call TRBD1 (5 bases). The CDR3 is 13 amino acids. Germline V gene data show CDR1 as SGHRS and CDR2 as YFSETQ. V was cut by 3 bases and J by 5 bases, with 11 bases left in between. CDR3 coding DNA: TGCGCCAGCAGCTCCCCCGCAGGGGAGACCCAGTACTTC. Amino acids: CASSSPAGETQYF.

CDR3 coding DNA: TGTGCCAGCAGTGAGGGGAGAGGTGGGGCCAACGTCCTGACTTTC. As protein: CASSEGRGGANVLTF. The chain recombines TRBV2 with TRBJ2-6; possible D gene TRBD2, 5 bases. This CDR3 is 15 amino acids long. Trimming removed 3 bases at V and 3 bases at J, with 9 bases between. The germline V gene has CDR1 SNHLY and CDR2 FYNNEI.

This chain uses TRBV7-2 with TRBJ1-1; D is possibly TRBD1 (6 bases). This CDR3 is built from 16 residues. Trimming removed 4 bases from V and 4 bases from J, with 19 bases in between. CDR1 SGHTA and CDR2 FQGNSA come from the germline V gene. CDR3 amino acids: CASSWGTPGGPTEAFF. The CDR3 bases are TGTGCCAGCAGCTGGGGGACCCCCGGGGGGCCCACTGAAGCTTTCTTT. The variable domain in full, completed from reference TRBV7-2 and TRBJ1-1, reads GAGVSQSPSNKVTEKGKDVELRCDPISGHTALYWYRQSLGQGLEFLIYFQGNSAPDKSGLPSDRFSAERTGGSVSTLTIQRTQQEDSAVYLCASSWGTPGGPTEAFFGQGTRLTVV.

The CDR3 sequence is CASSALAGVPDTQYF. CDR3 nucleotides: TGTGCCAGCAGCGCACTAGCGGGAGTCCCAGATACGCAGTATTTT. V is TRBV7-2 and J is TRBJ2-3, with TRBD2 identical over 11 bases. The germline V gene has CDR1 SGHTA and CDR2 FQGNSA. This CDR3 contains 15 residues. V was pared by 5 bases and J by 4 bases, with 5 bases of the junction left unmatched.

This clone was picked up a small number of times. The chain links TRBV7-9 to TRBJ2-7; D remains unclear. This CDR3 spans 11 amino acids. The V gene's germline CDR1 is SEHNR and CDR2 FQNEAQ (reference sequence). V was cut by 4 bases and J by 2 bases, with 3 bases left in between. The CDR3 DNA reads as TGTGCCAGCAGCTCCACCTACGAGCAGTACTTC. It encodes CASSSTYEQYF.

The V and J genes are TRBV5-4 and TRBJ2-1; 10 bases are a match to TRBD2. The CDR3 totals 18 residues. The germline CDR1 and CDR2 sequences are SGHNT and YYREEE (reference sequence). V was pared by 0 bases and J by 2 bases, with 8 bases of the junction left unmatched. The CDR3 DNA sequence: TGTGCCAGCAGCTTGGATGGTAGCGGGAGGATCCCCTACAATGAGCAGTTCTTC. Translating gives CASSLDGSGRIPYNEQFF. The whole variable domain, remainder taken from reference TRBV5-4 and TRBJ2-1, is ETGVTQSPTHLIKTRGQQVTLRCSSQSGHNTVSWYQQALGQGPQFIFQYYREEENGRGNFPPRFSGLQFPNYSSELNVNALELDDSALYLCASSLDGSGRIPYNEQFFGPGTRLTVL.

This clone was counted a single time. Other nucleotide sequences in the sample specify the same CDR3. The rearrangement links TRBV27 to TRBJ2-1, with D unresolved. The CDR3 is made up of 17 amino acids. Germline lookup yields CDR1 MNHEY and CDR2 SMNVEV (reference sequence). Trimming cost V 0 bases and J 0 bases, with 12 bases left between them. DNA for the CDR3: TGTGCCAGCAGTTTATCGGTTCCCATGAGCTCCTACAATGAGCAGTTCTTC. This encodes CASSLSVPMSSYNEQFF.

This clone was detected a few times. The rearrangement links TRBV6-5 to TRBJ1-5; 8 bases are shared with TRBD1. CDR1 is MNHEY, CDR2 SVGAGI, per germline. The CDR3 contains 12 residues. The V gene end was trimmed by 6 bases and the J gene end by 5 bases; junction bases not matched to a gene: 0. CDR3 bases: TGTGCCAGCAGACAGGGGGATCAGCCCCAGCATTTT. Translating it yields CASRQGDQPQHF.

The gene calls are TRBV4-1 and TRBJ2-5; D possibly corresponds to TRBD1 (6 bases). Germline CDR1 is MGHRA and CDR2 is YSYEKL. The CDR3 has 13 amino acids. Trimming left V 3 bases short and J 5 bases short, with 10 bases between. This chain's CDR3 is CASSQQGWETQYF. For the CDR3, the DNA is TGCGCCAGCAGCCAGCAGGGGTGGGAGACCCAGTACTTC.